These 16 T cell receptor beta chains originate from one sample sequenced in a study of identical twins. TCRdb itself ran the 5' RACE reads through MiXCR, one entry per CDR3 protein. The table has a few hundred thousand distinct CDR3 sequences, approximately 8% seen once. The same data also went into a second study, on yellow fever vaccine responses in identical twins.

Sequences were obtained from memory (CD45RO+) T cells sorted from blood. The receptors shown here come from a woman aged 18-29 years in good health.

CDR3 bases: TGTGCCAGCAACCAGGGGGGGGGCACAGATACGCAGTATTTT. Translation: CASNQGGGTDTQYF. The chain is built from TRBV6-1 and TRBJ2-3; D tentatively reads TRBD1 or TRBD2 (7 bases each). CDR1 and CDR2 from the germline V gene are MNHNS and SASEGT. This CDR3 comprises 14 residues. V dropped 7 bases and J dropped 1 base, with 12 bases sitting between them.

V gene TRBV2 combines with J gene TRBJ1-2; TRBD1 aligns across 8 bases. CDR1 and CDR2 (germline): SNHLY, FYNNEI. The trim removed 0 bases at V and 6 bases at J, leaving 3 bases unmatched. The CDR3 spans 14 residues. DNA for the CDR3: TGTGCCAGCAGTGAAGCGCGACAGGGGAATGGCTACACCTTC. It codes for CASSEARQGNGYTF.

There are many counts of this clonotype. The chain couples TRBV12-3 or TRBV12-4 to TRBJ1-2; D is ambiguous. The CDR3 extends over 17 amino acids. V lost 1 base and J lost 6, with 21 bases in between. CDR3 sequence reads: CASSLVEGRRPVDGYTF. The CDR3 DNA follows: TGTGCCAGCAGTTTAGTTGAGGGTAGGCGACCAGTTGATGGCTACACCTTC.

This chain links TRBV6-1 with TRBJ2-5, with 10 bases identical to TRBD1. The J segment lost 4 bases and the V segment lost 7 bases, leaving 6 bases of the junction unmatched. The CDR3 is 14 residues long. The V gene's germline CDR1 is MNHNS and CDR2 SASEGT. The CDR3 reads CASTPGTGVETQYF. The CDR3 nucleotides read TGTGCCAGCACCCCCGGGACAGGGGTAGAGACCCAGTACTTC.

The chain uses TRBV7-2 and TRBJ2-1, with D perhaps matching TRBD1 or TRBD2 (6 bases each). Between the trimmed V and J ends, which lost 10 bases and 3 bases, there was a span of 28 bases. The CDR3 is 18 amino acids. Per the germline V gene, CDR1 is SGHTA and CDR2 is FQGNSA. CDR3 bases: TGTACCATCTGTTTAGCGCTAATAGGAAGGGGGGACTACAATGAGCAGTTCTTC. Protein product: CTICLALIGRGDYNEQFF.

The chain is built from TRBV5-1 and TRBJ2-5; 7 bases fit TRBD2. The CDR3 extends over 16 amino acids. V gave up 7 bases and J gave up 4 bases; unmatched junction bases: 16. The germline V gene has CDR1 SGHRS and CDR2 YFSETQ. This chain's CDR3 is CASRRSAAGTGETQYF. The CDR3 coding sequence is TGCGCCAGCCGTCGCTCGGCAGCGGGGACCGGAGAGACCCAGTACTTC.

This clonotype was observed many times. V and J are TRBV4-2 and TRBJ2-2; D perhaps matches TRBD1 (5 bases). Trimming cost V 6 bases and J 1 base, with 18 bases left between them. Germline V gives CDR1 LGHNA, CDR2 YNFKEQ. The CDR3 extends over 17 amino acids. The CDR3 nucleotides read TGTGCCAGCAGGGACACGAGCAGCCGAGAGAACACCGGGGAGCTGTTTTTT. Protein: CASRDTSSRENTGELFF.

The table lists this clonotype with many counts. The CDR3 here is CASSLSPLGGELFF. The CDR3 nucleotides are TGTGCCAGCAGTTTGTCGCCGCTAGGCGGGGAGCTGTTTTTT. V is TRBV12-3 or TRBV12-4 and J is TRBJ2-2; no definite D call. The ends were cut back, 3 bases at V and 7 bases at J, with 12 bases in the middle. This CDR3 contains 14 residues.

This clonotype was detected a few times. The chain couples TRBV7-8 to TRBJ1-2, with D tentatively TRBD1 (6 bases). This CDR3 has 15 amino acids. Trimming removed 1 base at V and 5 bases at J, with 14 bases between. CDR1 is SGHVS and CDR2 is FQNEAQ in the germline V gene. CDR3 loop: CASSLGEGVPYGYTF. The CDR3 DNA reads TGTGCCAGCAGCTTAGGGGAGGGGGTCCCTTATGGCTACACCTTC.

The chain has TRBV19 and TRBJ1-1; perhaps TRBD1 as D (5 bases). The CDR3 consists of 14 residues. The V end lost 3 bases, the J end lost 6 bases, and 14 bases lay between the germline ends. The germline V gene has CDR1 LNHDA and CDR2 SQIVND (reference sequence). The CDR3 sequence is CASSIRVGDPEAFF. CDR3 coding DNA: TGTGCCAGTAGTATCCGGGTGGGGGACCCTGAAGCTTTCTTT.

The chain links TRBV20-1 to TRBJ2-1, with TRBD2 as a possible D gene (5 bases). CDR1 DFQATT and CDR2 SNEGSKA come from the germline V gene (reference sequence). The length of the CDR3 is 14 residues. Trimming pared 3 bases from V and 10 bases from J, leaving 19 bases between. The CDR3, as DNA: TGCAGTGCTAGCCCAGAGGCGCGGGCAAAAGAGCAGTTCTTC. It codes for CSASPEARAKEQFF.

CDR3 coding DNA: TGCGCCAGCAGCTCTGGGACAGGGTTGATGACAGATACGCAGTATTTT. Translation: CASSSGTGLMTDTQYF. The genes are TRBV5-1 and TRBJ2-3, with 9 bases aligning to TRBD1. The CDR3 extends over 16 amino acids. V gave up 3 bases and J gave up 3 bases; unmatched junction bases: 8. Germline assignment: CDR1 SGHRS and CDR2 YFSETQ.

This clonotype was seen many times. The chain combines TRBV28 with TRBJ1-5; the match to TRBD1 covers 8 bases. J was trimmed by 2 bases and V by 8 bases; bases with no gene match: 5. The germline gives CDR1 MDHEN, CDR2 SYDVKM. CDR3 length equals 14 residues. CDR3 sequence: CASFSDRGNQPQHF. The CDR3 coding sequence is TGTGCCAGCTTCTCGGACAGGGGCAATCAGCCCCAGCATTTT.

This chain joins TRBV6-2 or TRBV6-3 and TRBJ2-3; 7 nucleotides line up with TRBD1. V dropped 5 bases and J dropped 2; count of bases not matched to a gene: 7. This CDR3 is 15 amino acids long. Germline V CDR1 and CDR2: MNHEY, SVGEGT. CDR3 loop: CASSTGQAHTDTQYF. The CDR3 DNA sequence: TGTGCCAGCAGTACCGGACAGGCCCACACAGATACGCAGTATTTT.

This clonotype occurred many times. This chain joins TRBV6-2 or TRBV6-3 and TRBJ2-1; 10 positions match TRBD1. The junction had 9 bases not matched to a gene; V was cut back by 7 bases and J by 9 bases. Germline lookup yields CDR1 MNHEY and CDR2 SVGEGT. This CDR3 region has 14 residues. This CDR3 reads CASTGTGAVSEQFF. The CDR3 DNA reads TGTGCCAGCACCGGGACAGGGGCGGTTAGTGAGCAGTTCTTC.

This clonotype was counted at least ten times. The chain links TRBV20-1 to TRBJ2-1; D is unclear. The CDR3 consists of 11 residues. Looked up from germline, CDR1 is DFQATT and CDR2 is SNEGSKA (reference sequence). V was shortened by 5 bases and J by 9 bases, with 11 bases between the two germline ends. DNA of the CDR3: TGCAGTGCTCGCCCCTTTGGTGAGCAGTTCTTC. This encodes CSARPFGEQFF.